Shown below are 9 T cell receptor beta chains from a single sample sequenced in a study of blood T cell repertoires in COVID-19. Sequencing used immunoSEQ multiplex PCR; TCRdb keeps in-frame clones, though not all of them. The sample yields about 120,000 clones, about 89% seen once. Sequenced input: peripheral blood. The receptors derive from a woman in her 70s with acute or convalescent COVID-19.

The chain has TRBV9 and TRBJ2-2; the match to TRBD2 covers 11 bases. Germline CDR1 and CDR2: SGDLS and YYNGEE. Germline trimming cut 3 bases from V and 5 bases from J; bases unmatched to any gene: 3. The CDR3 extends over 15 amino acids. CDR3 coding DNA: TGTGCCAGCAGCGATAGCGGGGGGGAGACCGGGGAGCTGTTTTTT. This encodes CASSDSGGETGELFF.

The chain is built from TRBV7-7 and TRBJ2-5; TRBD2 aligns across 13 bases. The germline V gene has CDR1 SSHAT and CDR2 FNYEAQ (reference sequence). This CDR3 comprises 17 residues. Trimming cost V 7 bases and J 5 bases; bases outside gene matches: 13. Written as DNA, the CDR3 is TGTGCCAGCACGCCAACTAGCGGGGGGGCTAAATTGGAGACCCAGTACTTC. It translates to CASTPTSGGAKLETQYF.

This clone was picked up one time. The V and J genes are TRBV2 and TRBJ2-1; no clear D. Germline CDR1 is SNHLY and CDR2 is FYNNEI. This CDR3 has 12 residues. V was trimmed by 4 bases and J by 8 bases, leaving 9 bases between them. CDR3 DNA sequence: TGTGCCAGCAGTGCTTGGCTAGATGAGCAGTTCTTC. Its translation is CASSAWLDEQFF.

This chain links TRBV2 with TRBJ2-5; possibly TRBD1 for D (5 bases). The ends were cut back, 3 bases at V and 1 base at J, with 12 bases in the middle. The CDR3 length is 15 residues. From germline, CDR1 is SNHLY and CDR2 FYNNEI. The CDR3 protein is CASSEFGAGQETQYF. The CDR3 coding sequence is TGTGCCAGCAGTGAGTTTGGGGCAGGCCAAGAGACCCAGTACTTC.

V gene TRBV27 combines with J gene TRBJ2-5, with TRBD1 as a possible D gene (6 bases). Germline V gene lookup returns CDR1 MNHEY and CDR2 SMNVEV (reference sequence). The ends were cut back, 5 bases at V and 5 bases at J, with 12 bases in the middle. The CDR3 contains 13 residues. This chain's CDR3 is CASSTDRRETQYF. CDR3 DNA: TGTGCCAGCAGTACTGACAGGCGCGAGACCCAGTACTTC.

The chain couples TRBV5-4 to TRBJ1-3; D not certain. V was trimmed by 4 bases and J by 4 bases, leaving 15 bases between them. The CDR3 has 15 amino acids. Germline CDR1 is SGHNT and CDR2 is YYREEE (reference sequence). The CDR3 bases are TGTGCCAGCAGCCCCGACCAGGCTCGCGGAAACACCATATATTTT. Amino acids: CASSPDQARGNTIYF.

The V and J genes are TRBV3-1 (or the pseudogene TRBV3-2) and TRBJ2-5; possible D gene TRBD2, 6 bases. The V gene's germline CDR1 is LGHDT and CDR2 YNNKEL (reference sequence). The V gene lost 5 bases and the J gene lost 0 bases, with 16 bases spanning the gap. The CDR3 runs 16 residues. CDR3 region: CASSVRGARYQETQYF. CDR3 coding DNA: TGTGCCAGCAGCGTCCGCGGGGCCCGGTACCAAGAGACCCAGTACTTC.

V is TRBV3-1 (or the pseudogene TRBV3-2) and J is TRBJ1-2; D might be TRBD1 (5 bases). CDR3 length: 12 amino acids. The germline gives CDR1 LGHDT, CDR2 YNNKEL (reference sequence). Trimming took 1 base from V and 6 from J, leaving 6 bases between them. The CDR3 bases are TGTGCCAGCAGCCAAGGGGGCAATGGCTACACCTTC. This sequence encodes CASSQGGNGYTF.

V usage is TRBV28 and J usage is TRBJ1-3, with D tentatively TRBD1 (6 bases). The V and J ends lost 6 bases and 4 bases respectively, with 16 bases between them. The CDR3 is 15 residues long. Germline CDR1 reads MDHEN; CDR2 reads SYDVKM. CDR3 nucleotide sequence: TGTGCCAGCAGCAGCGCCGGGACATCAGGAAACACCATATATTTT. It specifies CASSSAGTSGNTIYF.